This T cell receptor (beta chain) comes out of a study of immune characterization of retroperitoneal liposarcoma. TCRdb reanalysed the PCR reads using MiXCR and keeps one entry per CDR3 protein. The sample includes fewer than 25,000 distinct CDR3 sequences, more than 30% of them seen just once. V was clipped by 2 bases and J by 12 bases, with 14 bases between them. The CDR3 contains 13 residues. Germline assignment: CDR1 SGHTA and CDR2 FQGNSA. Sample: blood. The sequence derives from a male donor with retroperitoneal liposarcoma. V is TRBV7-2 and J is TRBJ2-1, with D tentatively TRBD1 (5 bases). As DNA, the CDR3 is TGTGCCAGCAGCTTAAGCGCAGGCACAGGGCAGTTCTTC. This sequence encodes CASSLSAGTGQFF.